This TCR beta chain emerged from a study of T-cell memory formation after mild COVID-19. Germline CDR1 and CDR2: LNHDA and SQIVND (reference sequence). The CDR3 has 15 residues. J gave up 5 bases and V 3 bases, and 9 bases lay outside the gene matches. TCRdb fed the 5' RACE reads into MiXCR, producing one record per CDR3 protein. The data contain hundreds of thousands of distinct CDR3 sequences, roughly 22% of them seen just once; the ten biggest clones take up roughly 8.1%. The chain combines TRBV19 with TRBJ1-1; 7 bases are shared with TRBD1. This clonotype was obtained from an adult woman who had mild COVID-19 (a few samples of this study predate the infection). Cell type and time point are not known. Sequenced material: PBMCs or a T cell subset sorted from them (not recorded which). CDR3 region: CASSITGTVQTEAFF. Here the CDR3 DNA reads TGTGCCAGTAGTATCACCGGGACAGTCCAGACTGAAGCTTTCTTT. Filled out from reference TRBV19 and TRBJ1-1, the complete variable domain reads DGGITQSPKYLFRKEGQNVTLSCEQNLNHDAMYWYRQDPGQGLRLIYYSQIVNDFQKGDIAEGYSVSREKKESFPLTVTSAQKNPTAFYLCASSITGTVQTEAFFGQGTRLTVV.